Listed here are 31 T cell receptor beta chains from one sample, sequenced in a study of control samples from healthy donors and cancer patients. TCRdb keeps only in-frame clones here, not all; method: immunoSEQ multiplex PCR. This sample carries 90,000 to 110,000 clones, more than 85% of them seen once, and the ten largest clones take around 17%. What was sequenced was blood. The receptors come from a woman aged 45-65 years in good health.

This CDR3 reads CASSPTRGWQETQYF. The DNA for the CDR3 is TGTGCCAGCTCACCGACCAGGGGGTGGCAAGAGACCCAGTACTTC. V is TRBV18 and J is TRBJ2-5, with 7 positions matching TRBD1. The CDR3 covers 15 residues. Germline-derived CDR1 and CDR2 are KGHSH and LQKENI. The trim removed 3 bases at V and 2 bases at J, leaving 6 bases unmatched.

This sequence joins TRBV6-5 and TRBJ2-3; 8 positions agree with TRBD2. In germline, CDR1 is MNHEY, CDR2 SVGAGI. V lost 6 bases and J lost 1; bases outside the gene matches: 6. This CDR3 is 15 amino acids long. This CDR3 is CASSRGGLGTDTQYF. DNA of the CDR3: TGTGCCAGCAGCCGGGGGGGACTGGGCACAGATACGCAGTATTTT.

This clone was counted a single time. The chain uses TRBV30 and TRBJ2-2, with 10 bases aligning to TRBD2. V gave up 8 bases and J gave up 0 bases; unmatched junction bases: 12. The CDR3 is 17 residues long. The germline gives CDR1 GTSNPN, CDR2 SVGIG (reference sequence). CDR3 nucleotide sequence: TGTGCCGCCCCGGTAGGGCTAGCGGGGGCGAACACCGGGGAGCTGTTTTTT. The encoded protein is CAAPVGLAGANTGELFF.

V is TRBV10-1 and J is TRBJ2-3; 8 nucleotides match TRBD1. Per germline, CDR1 WNHNN and CDR2 SYGVQD (reference sequence). V was clipped by 6 bases and J by 3 bases; unmatched bases: 8. The CDR3 has 15 residues. The CDR3 nucleotides read TGCGCCAGCAGCGAACAGGGGGAAGGGACAGATACGCAGTATTTT. This codes for CASSEQGEGTDTQYF.

The chain links TRBV27 to TRBJ2-5; no clear D. The CDR3 is 14 residues long. Trimming cost V 6 bases and J 5 bases, with 16 bases left between them. Germline CDR1 MNHEY, CDR2 SMNVEV (reference sequence). CDR3 DNA: TGTGCCAGCAGATCCCACACAGCCTGGGAGACCCAGTACTTC. It is translated as CASRSHTAWETQYF.

The chain recombines TRBV11-2 with TRBJ2-7; TRBD1 is a possible D gene (5 bases). Germline V gene sequence: CDR1 SGHAT, CDR2 FQNNGV. V lost 8 bases and J 3 bases, leaving 8 bases between the germline ends. The CDR3 covers 11 residues. The DNA of the CDR3 is TGTGCCAGCGGGGCCCTCTACGAGCAGTACTTC. It is translated as CASGALYEQYF.

The chain combines TRBV4-3 with TRBJ2-3; unclear D gene. Trimming shortened V by 0 bases and J by 4 bases, and 8 bases separated the two germline ends. Germline V CDR1 and CDR2: LGHNA, YSLEER. The CDR3 loop spans 14 amino acids. In DNA, the CDR3 is TGCGCCAGCAGCCAAGATAGGGTCCCAGATACGCAGTATTTT. Translating it yields CASSQDRVPDTQYF.

This chain uses TRBV30 with TRBJ1-2, with unresolved D. The V end lost 3 bases, the J end lost 8 bases, and 13 bases lay between the germline ends. Germline CDR1 is GTSNPN and CDR2 is SVGIG (reference sequence). The CDR3 loop spans 12 amino acids. The CDR3 DNA reads as TGTGCCTGGAGCGCTGCAGGTGACGGCTACACCTTC. The encoded protein is CAWSAAGDGYTF. Variable domain in full (rest from reference TRBV30 and TRBJ1-2): SQTIHQWPATLVQPVGSPLSLECTVEGTSNPNLYWYRQAAGRGLQLLFYSVGIGQISSEVPQNLSASRPQDRQFILSSKKLLLSDSGFYLCAWSAAGDGYTFGSGTRLTVV.

V usage is TRBV15 and J usage is TRBJ2-3; D may be TRBD2 (6 bases). The CDR3 contains 16 residues. V lost 1 base and J lost 8, with 19 bases in between. Germline loops: CDR1 LNHNV, CDR2 YYDKDF (reference sequence). The CDR3 spells CATSRGGSGTGGTQYF. DNA of the CDR3: TGTGCCACCAGCAGAGGGGGTAGCGGTACCGGGGGTACGCAGTATTTT.

This sequence joins TRBV10-2 and TRBJ1-4, with unresolved D. This CDR3 contains 15 residues. Trimming took off 2 bases at V and 5 bases at J, with 12 bases between the two ends. Germline CDR1 and CDR2: WSHSY and SAAADI. CDR3 coding DNA: TGCGCCAGCAGTGAGGTGGCGGAGGACAATGAAAAACTGTTTTTT. Translated, it gives CASSEVAEDNEKLFF.

Written as DNA, the CDR3 is TGCAGCGTTTGGGCTGGAACCGGGGAGCTGTTTTTT. This sequence encodes CSVWAGTGELFF. The gene calls are TRBV29-1 and TRBJ2-2; D is ambiguous. Trimming removed 5 bases from V and 5 bases from J, with 9 bases in between. Germline V lookup: CDR1 SQVTM, CDR2 ANQGSEA. There are 12 residues in the CDR3.

This clone has a handful of counts. The V call is TRBV30, the J call TRBJ1-2; 7 bases are shared with TRBD1. V trimming: 4 bases; J trimming: 7 bases; junction bases outside the gene matches: 9. This CDR3 spans 13 amino acids. CDR1 and CDR2 from the germline V gene are GTSNPN and SVGIG (reference sequence). The CDR3 DNA reads TGTGCCTGGAACAGGGGCAATGTCGGTGGCTACACCTTC. Translated: CAWNRGNVGGYTF.

The chain couples TRBV19 to TRBJ2-3, with D possibly being TRBD1 (5 bases). The CDR3 has 14 residues. From germline, CDR1 is LNHDA and CDR2 SQIVND (reference sequence). V lost 0 bases and J 6 bases, leaving 10 bases between the germline ends. DNA for the CDR3: TGTGCCAGTAGTATAGAAGGGGCTAGTGATACGCAGTATTTT. Amino acid sequence: CASSIEGASDTQYF.

The gene calls are TRBV30 and TRBJ1-6, with D tentatively TRBD1 (5 bases). CDR1 and CDR2 (germline): GTSNPN, SVGIG (reference sequence). Trimming removed 0 bases at V and 9 bases at J, with 15 bases between. The CDR3 runs to 15 residues. The CDR3 DNA reads TGTGCCTGGAGTGTTGAATACAGGACGGGTTCACCCCTCCACTTT. Protein sequence: CAWSVEYRTGSPLHF.

This chain joins TRBV6-1 and TRBJ2-7; D not certain. Trimming removed 0 bases from V and 6 bases from J, with 15 bases in between. The CDR3 runs to 15 residues. CDR1 and CDR2 from the germline V gene are MNHNS and SASEGT. CDR3 in DNA: TGTGCCAGCAGTGAAGCGACCTCAGGCAGAGCCGAGCAGTACTTC. This codes for CASSEATSGRAEQYF.

This chain links TRBV4-1 with TRBJ2-7, with TRBD2 matching 8 bases. The CDR3 runs 15 residues. V gave up 4 bases and J gave up 0 bases; unmatched junction bases: 5. CDR1 MGHRA and CDR2 YSYEKL come from the germline V gene. The CDR3 nucleotides read TGCGCCAGCAGCCCAGGAGCGGGGGCCTCCTACGAGCAGTACTTC. As protein: CASSPGAGASYEQYF.

The J gene is TRBJ2-5, the V gene TRBV18; TRBD1 aligns across 7 bases. The CDR3 runs 16 residues. CDR1 and CDR2 from the germline V gene are KGHSH and LQKENI. Trimming took 3 bases from V and 2 from J; bases not matched to a gene: 9. The CDR3 DNA sequence: TGTGCCAGCTCACCTCCGGGACAGAGCTTACAAGAGACCCAGTACTTC. This encodes CASSPPGQSLQETQYF.

CDR3 amino acids: CASSLRRGARQETQYF. The DNA of the CDR3 is TGTGCCAGCAGCTTAAGGCGAGGGGCCAGACAAGAGACCCAGTACTTC. J is TRBJ2-5 and V is TRBV7-2, with D possibly called TRBD1 or TRBD2 (5 bases each). CDR3 length equals 16 residues. Germline assignment: CDR1 SGHTA and CDR2 FQGNSA. The V and J ends lost 2 bases and 2 bases respectively, with 15 bases between them.

This clone appeared a few times. V and J are TRBV19 and TRBJ1-5, with TRBD1 matching over 10 bases. Germline V lookup: CDR1 LNHDA, CDR2 SQIVND (reference sequence). The length of the CDR3 is 18 residues. With 6 bases clipped from V and 0 bases from J, the junction kept 11 bases outside the gene matches. The CDR3 nucleotides read TGTGCCAGTAGCCCCCGGGACAGGGGTGGCTATAGCAATCAGCCCCAGCATTTT. Its translation: CASSPRDRGGYSNQPQHF. The variable domain in full, with the rest retrieved from reference TRBV19 and TRBJ1-5, is DGGITQSPKYLFRKEGQNVTLSCEQNLNHDAMYWYRQDPGQGLRLIYYSQIVNDFQKGDIAEGYSVSREKKESFPLTVTSAQKNPTAFYLCASSPRDRGGYSNQPQHFGDGTRLSIL.

The V gene is TRBV27, the J gene TRBJ2-7; D is possibly TRBD1 or TRBD2 (6 bases each). The CDR3 is 15 residues long. Germline V gene data show CDR1 as MNHEY and CDR2 as SMNVEV (reference sequence). Trimming took 3 bases from V and 3 from J, leaving 15 bases between them. The chain's CDR3 is CASSLTGTSYYEQYV. The CDR3 DNA follows: TGTGCCAGCAGTTTGACAGGTACTAGCTACTACGAGCAGTACGTC.

The V call is TRBV7-3, the J call TRBJ2-3; perhaps TRBD2 as D (5 bases). The V gene's germline CDR1 is SGHTA and CDR2 FQGTGA. The V gene lost 7 bases and the J gene lost 0 bases, with 17 bases spanning the gap. This CDR3 comprises 16 residues. The CDR3 DNA reads TGTGCCAGCACCTATCGGAAGCGGAAAAGCACAGATACGCAGTATTTT. Residues: CASTYRKRKSTDTQYF.

The chain employs TRBV5-1 and TRBJ2-1; the match to TRBD2 covers 8 bases. V lost 3 bases to trimming and J lost 10 bases; unmatched junction nucleotides: 9. Germline V gene sequence: CDR1 SGHRS, CDR2 YFSETQ. There are 14 residues in the CDR3. CDR3 sequence: CASSSTGGGREQFF. The CDR3 nucleotides read TGCGCCAGCAGCTCAACCGGGGGGGGCCGAGAGCAGTTCTTC.

This chain joins TRBV25-1 and TRBJ2-4, with D possibly called TRBD1 or TRBD2 (7 bases each). CDR3 length: 15 residues. Trimming left V 6 bases short and J 7 bases short, with 19 bases between. Germline CDR1 and CDR2: MGHDK and SYGVNS. The chain's CDR3 is CASRGFPQGGNIQYF. The CDR3 coding sequence is TGTGCCAGCAGGGGGTTCCCGCAGGGGGGGAACATTCAGTACTTC.

This chain joins TRBV7-9 and TRBJ1-6; 7 bases are shared with TRBD1. V trimming: 3 bases; J trimming: 6 bases; junction bases outside the gene matches: 11. Germline loops: CDR1 SEHNR, CDR2 FQNEAQ (reference sequence). The CDR3 covers 17 residues. DNA for the CDR3: TGTGCCAGCAGCTTTTTCAGACAGGGTGGATCTAATTCACCCCTCCACTTT. This encodes CASSFFRQGGSNSPLHF.

The rearrangement links TRBV11-1 to TRBJ1-1; TRBD1 aligns across 7 bases. V lost 6 bases and J lost 0; bases outside the gene matches: 7. The CDR3 has 15 residues. The germline CDR1 and CDR2 sequences are SGHAT and FQDESV (reference sequence). CDR3 amino acids: CASRAWTGMNTEAFF. The CDR3 bases are TGTGCCAGCAGAGCCTGGACAGGAATGAACACTGAAGCTTTCTTT.

V gene TRBV25-1 combines with J gene TRBJ2-7; TRBD2 matches 11 bases. There are 16 residues in the CDR3. Germline V gene data show CDR1 as MGHDK and CDR2 as SYGVNS. The V and J ends lost 3 bases and 1 base, in that order; junction bases with no gene match: 5. The CDR3: CASSEFLAGGSYEQYF. The CDR3 DNA sequence: TGTGCCAGCAGTGAGTTCCTAGCGGGGGGTTCCTACGAGCAGTACTTC.

This chain connects TRBV7-8 to TRBJ1-1; D not certain. Germline CDR1 reads SGHVS; CDR2 reads FQNEAQ. The CDR3 totals 14 residues. The V and J ends lost 5 bases and 1 base respectively, with 11 bases between them. The CDR3 bases are TGTGCCAGCAGCCCCCAAGTATCGAACACTGAAGCTTTCTTT. Translated, it gives CASSPQVSNTEAFF.

The J gene is TRBJ2-5, the V gene TRBV7-3; 10 bases line up with TRBD1. CDR3 length equals 14 residues. The trim removed 6 bases at V and 3 bases at J, leaving 4 bases unmatched. The V gene's germline CDR1 is SGHTA and CDR2 FQGTGA. In nucleotides, the CDR3 is TGTGCCAGCAGATCCGGGACAGGGGAAGAGACCCAGTACTTC. Amino acids: CASRSGTGEETQYF.

The gene calls are TRBV7-9 and TRBJ1-5; D perhaps matches TRBD1 (5 bases). Trimming took off 3 bases at V and 0 bases at J, with 15 bases between the two ends. Germline CDR1 SEHNR, CDR2 FQNEAQ (reference sequence). The CDR3 length is 17 residues. This CDR3 reads CASSFLRDGDSNQPQHF. CDR3 bases: TGTGCCAGCAGCTTCTTACGGGACGGAGATAGCAATCAGCCCCAGCATTTT.

Points on this clone: Its ends do not fully match the called genes, so a read error is possible. The chain is built from TRBV12-3 or TRBV12-4 and TRBJ2-1, with 8 positions matching TRBD2. The CDR3 covers 13 residues. CDR3 coding DNA: TGTGCCAGCAGTTTAGTCCCTCGGGAGGGCAGAATCTTC. Translated: CASSLVPREGRIF.

This chain joins TRBV10-2 and TRBJ1-1, with D hard to call. The CDR3 runs 13 residues. From germline, CDR1 is WSHSY and CDR2 SAAADI. V was shortened by 6 bases and J by 0 bases, with 8 bases between the two germline ends. CDR3: CASRNTVNTEAFF. CDR3 DNA sequence: TGCGCCAGCAGAAATACGGTGAACACTGAAGCTTTCTTT.